This TCR beta chain comes out of a study of molecular identifiers for immune sequencing clone quantification. Turning to the study itself: Four of five RNA aliquots from around 18,000 or 91,000 naive CD8 T cells were sequenced. Notes on the study in general: In naive cells, clones above 20 RNA copies held under 1% of molecules, whereas in effector cells they held over 98%.

Libraries of bulk TCR were made by previously described methods (with listed TCR primers). TCRdb used MiXCR to reprocess the PCR reads, holding one entry per CDR3 protein. The sample shows around 480,000 distinct CDR3 sequences, under 30% of them seen only once. With regard to this clonotype: Its antigen remains unknown.

CDR1 is MDHEN, CDR2 SYDVKM, per germline. V lost 3 bases to trimming and J lost 3 bases, with 8 bases between them. The CDR3 is made up of 14 amino acids. The chain has TRBV28 and TRBJ1-4; no definite D call. Material for sequencing was naive CD8+ T cells from blood, with Jurkat cell RNA spiked in. Subset noted: FACS-sorted CD8+CD4-CCR7+CD45RA+ naive T cells. This TCR came from a human donor in good health. Some libraries in this study had Jurkat cell RNA spiked in. The CDR3 is CASSFMGSNEKLFF. The CDR3 nucleotides are TGTGCCAGCAGTTTCATGGGCTCTAATGAAAAACTGTTTTTT.